This entry features one T cell receptor beta chain sequence. RNA extraction gave at least 5 micrograms of total RNA per sample. This CDR3 has 16 amino acids. V lost 0 bases, J lost 6 bases, and 15 bases lay in between. Germline lookup yields CDR1 SGDLS and CDR2 YYNGEE. The data belong to a study of blood T cells in healthy people across ages. For the second PCR, which ran for about 6 to 12 cycles, a sample-barcoded 5' primer and a J-beta primer mix were used. A single record per CDR3 protein comes from TCRdb applying MiXCR to the 5' RACE reads. The top ten hold about 30% of the sample, which has about 670,000 distinct CDR3 sequences, around 43% seen once.

Sequencing was done on a sample of blood. This sequence joins TRBV9 and TRBJ2-2; D might be TRBD1 (5 bases). The sequence was obtained from an elderly man in good health. CDR3 sequence: CASSVAHGAPPGELFF. The CDR3 nucleotides are TGTGCCAGCAGCGTAGCCCATGGGGCTCCCCCCGGGGAGCTGTTTTTT.